This TCR beta chain comes out of a study of CD8+ T cells in alopecia areata. Broader study findings: Administration of tofacitinib significantly diminished scalp clonality and expanded CD8+ clones within the top 100.

A word on this clone: No antigen is known for it.

V was shortened by 5 bases and J by 0 bases, with 14 bases between the two germline ends. Germline values: CDR1 LNHDA, CDR2 SQIVND (reference sequence). CDR3 length: 16 amino acids. Extracted RNA was reverse transcribed, and the resulting cDNA served as sequencing template. Measured with immunoSEQ multiplex PCR; TCRdb has only the in-frame clones, and not every one. The sample contains 150,000 to 200,000 clones, 60% of which appear only once. The treatment: oral pan-JAK inhibitor, 5-10 mg twice daily. The clonotype originates from a human donor with alopecia areata. Here the sequenced sample was CD4+ T cells sorted from blood, taken at week 24, from a patient treated with tofacitinib. The gene calls are TRBV19 and TRBJ2-4; the D gene is possibly TRBD1 (6 bases). CDR3 coding DNA: TGTGCCAGTAGTTCCCCCGGGACACTAGCCAAAAACATTCAGTACTTC. It is translated as CASSSPGTLAKNIQYF.